This T cell receptor (beta chain) comes out of a study of PD-1 blockade in classical Hodgkin lymphoma. Study conclusions and caveats: Baseline TCR diversity was reportedly lower in newly diagnosed patients than healthy donors. The repertoire differences lack a defined cause, possibly disease activity or prior therapy. Nivolumab starters within 1 year of ASCT were excluded. Baseline diversity was lower in partial responders and progressors than complete responders.

The time point is: cycle 4 day 1 (C4D1), after less than 7 weeks of nivolumab. Every patient was affected by relapse after autologous stem cell transplantation, while exposure to brentuximab vedotin was not uniform. As for this clone: Its cognate antigen is unknown.

Some clones are missing from TCRdb's copy, which holds only in-frame ones; the method was immunoSEQ multiplex PCR. The table lists over 50,000 clones, roughly 87% of them singletons. Sample: peripheral blood mononuclear cells (PBMCs), taken before the fourth cycle of nivolumab. The origin of this receptor is a human donor with classical Hodgkin lymphoma.

The CDR3 sequence: CATSSGGAGTDTQYF. Here the CDR3 DNA reads TGTGCCACCTCTAGCGGGGGGGCTGGCACAGATACGCAGTATTTT. The chain employs TRBV6-5 and TRBJ2-3; 12 bases are shared with TRBD2. Germline V CDR1 and CDR2: MNHEY, SVGAGI. The length of the CDR3 is 15 residues. Trimming at V came to 10 bases and at J to 1 base, leaving 6 bases not matched to a gene.